This T cell receptor (beta chain) derives from a study of beta chain features in type 1 diabetes. Worth noting for this clone: Antigen: not known.

The V and J ends lost 0 bases and 5 bases respectively, with 13 bases between them. The germline V gene encodes CDR1 MGHRA and CDR2 YSYEKL. The CDR3 loop spans 15 amino acids. The investigators reverse transcribed all of the isolated RNA, so they sequenced expressed TCRB transcripts. Libraries were prepared by immunoSEQ multiplex PCR; TCRdb keeps only in-frame clonotypes and omits some of them. The table records more than 350,000 clones, roughly 10% of them present only once. Study-wide results and limits: Moderate but significant shortening of TCRB CDR3s was recorded in all four CD4+ subsets from Type 1 diabetes patients.

The chain combines TRBV4-1 with TRBJ1-2; no clear D. The source material was naive CD4+ T cells from blood. The sequence was obtained from a woman younger than 35 in good health. Written as DNA, the CDR3 is TGCGCCAGCAGCCAAGAGGCACCTCTGGCGTATGGCTACACCTTC. Translating gives CASSQEAPLAYGYTF.